These T cell receptor beta chains were read from a single sample in a study of shared clonotypes between healthy human individuals. The table came from immunoSEQ multiplex PCR; TCRdb's copy has only in-frame clones and leaves some out. This repertoire shows about 1 million clones, approximately 76% found once; its top ten account for about 1.5%. Sequenced sample: memory CD4+ T cells sorted from blood. These receptors were taken from a man in his late teens or twenties in good health. The CDR3 runs from the conserved cysteine through the conserved F or W. D genes are given only for firm matches. Some rows have no size entry. The others give once, few or many, or a class for an expanded clone.

TRBV9	15	-	TRBD1	TRBJ1-1	CASSVEGQGITEAFF	TGTGCCAGCAGCGTAGAGGGACAGGGTATAACTGAAGCTTTCTTT
TRBV5-8	15	-	-	TRBJ2-1	CASSRGTESYNEQFF	TGTGCCAGCAGCCGCGGGACAGAGTCCTACAATGAGCAGTTCTTC
TRBV5-4	17	-	TRBD2	TRBJ2-3	CASSLALAGGTTDTQYF	TGTGCCAGCAGCTTGGCGCTAGCGGGGGGAACCACAGATACGCAGTATTTT
TRBV5-4	12	-	-	TRBJ1-2	CASSPGWHGYTF	TGTGCCAGCAGCCCAGGGTGGCATGGCTACACCTTC
TRBV5-1	15	-	-	TRBJ2-5	CASSQGLATQETQYF	TGCGCCAGCAGCCAAGGTTTAGCGACGCAAGAGACCCAGTACTTC
TRBV27	15	few	-	TRBJ1-2	CASSLRYFGGYGYTF	TGTGCCAGCAGTTTAAGGTACTTTGGCGGCTATGGCTACACCTTC
TRBV5-1	16	-	-	TRBJ1-1	CASSLATDGLNTEAFF	TGCGCCAGCAGCTTGGCCACGGACGGCTTGAACACTGAAGCTTTCTTT
TRBV10-3	16	medium-sized	-	TRBJ2-3	CAISESTGVGTDTQYF	TGTGCCATCAGTGAGTCAACGGGAGTGGGCACAGATACGCAGTATTTT
TRBV7-2	14	-	-	TRBJ2-5	CASSLSSGRETQYF	TGTGCCAGCAGCTTGTCGAGCGGGCGGGAGACCCAGTACTTC
TRBV18	16	once	-	TRBJ1-4	CASSPRDGATNEKLFF	TGTGCCAGCTCACCTAGGGACGGTGCAACTAATGAAAAACTGTTTTTT
TRBV9	16	-	-	TRBJ2-1	CASSVVWAPGTSEQFF	TGTGCCAGCAGCGTAGTTTGGGCCCCCGGGACGAGTGAGCAGTTCTTC
TRBV5-4	14	-	TRBD1	TRBJ1-4	CASSAGTVGWKLFF	TGTGCCAGCAGCGCTGGGACAGTAGGTTGGAAACTGTTTTTT
TRBV6-5	14	-	-	TRBJ2-3	CASSYSTLTDTQYF	TGTGCCAGCAGTTACTCTACGCTAACAGATACGCAGTATTTT
TRBV7-2	16	-	TRBD2	TRBJ2-5	CASSLARTSGKETQYF	TGTGCCAGCAGCTTAGCGCGGACTAGCGGGAAAGAGACCCAGTACTTC
TRBV7-2	16	-	TRBD1	TRBJ2-7	CASSPAGGQGAREQYF	TGTGCCAGCAGCCCAGCAGGAGGACAGGGGGCGAGGGAGCAGTACTTC
TRBV28	17	-	-	TRBJ2-5	CASSLTHPGGAGETQYF	TGTGCCAGCAGTTTAACCCATCCCGGGGGCGCAGGGGAGACCCAGTACTTC
TRBV2	13	-	-	TRBJ1-3	CASGLLGGNTIYF	TGTGCCAGCGGGCTCTTGGGAGGAAACACCATATATTTT
TRBV10-3	13	-	-	TRBJ1-5	CAIGGGVDQPQHF	TGTGCCATCGGCGGGGGGGTGGATCAGCCCCAGCATTTT
TRBV11-2	14	-	-	TRBJ2-7	CASRATGPPYEQYF	TGTGCCAGCAGGGCTACGGGCCCGCCCTACGAGCAGTACTTC
TRBV10-1	15	-	-	TRBJ1-1	CASTIRTPVNTEAFF	TGCGCCAGCACAATTCGTACACCGGTGAACACTGAAGCTTTCTTT
TRBV10-3	13	-	TRBD1	TRBJ1-5	CAIKGTGDQPQHF	TGTGCCATCAAAGGGACAGGGGATCAGCCCCAGCATTTT
TRBV28	15	-	-	TRBJ2-5	CASSLPQQGQETQYF	TGTGCCAGCAGTTTACCCCAACAGGGTCAAGAGACCCAGTACTTC
TRBV30	13	few	-	TRBJ1-5	CAWSGGLGQPQHF	TGTGCCTGGAGTGGAGGTCTGGGTCAGCCCCAGCATTTT
TRBV5-4	17	-	TRBD2	TRBJ2-5	CASSLGISGGSQETQYF	TGTGCCAGCAGCTTGGGCATTTCTGGCGGGAGTCAAGAGACCCAGTACTTC
TRBV19	16	few	TRBD2	TRBJ2-7	CASSTGRPSGSYEQYF	TGTGCCAGTAGTACAGGTAGGCCTAGCGGGAGCTACGAGCAGTACTTC
TRBV5-1	15	-	TRBD2	TRBJ2-3	CASSLFSGDTDTQYF	TGCGCCAGCAGCTTGTTTAGCGGGGACACAGATACGCAGTATTTT
TRBV28	15	few	TRBD1	TRBJ1-5	CASGPRTGDRQPQHF	TGTGCCAGCGGCCCCCGGACAGGGGATCGTCAGCCCCAGCATTTT
TRBV28	15	-	-	TRBJ1-4	CASTSPQTNGEKLFF	TGTGCCAGCACCTCGCCTCAGACAAATGGTGAAAAACTGTTTTTT
TRBV19	13	-	TRBD1	TRBJ2-7	CASRGRGRGEQYF	TGTGCCAGTAGGGGCAGGGGGCGTGGAGAGCAGTACTTC
TRBV28	12	-	-	TRBJ1-2	CASSLPLYGYTF	TGTGCCAGCAGTTTACCACTCTATGGCTACACCTTC
TRBV9	17	-	TRBD2	TRBJ2-3	CASSVGGGPTYTDTQYF	TGTGCCAGCAGCGTAGGGGGAGGGCCCACATACACAGATACGCAGTATTTT
TRBV30	15	-	-	TRBJ2-7	CAGIPPGRSSYEQYF	TGTGCCGGAATCCCTCCCGGACGAAGCTCCTACGAGCAGTACTTC
TRBV27	15	once	-	TRBJ2-3	CASSLGRLGPDTQYF	TGTGCCAGCAGTTTAGGTCGGCTGGGGCCGGATACGCAGTATTTT
TRBV7-9	15	-	-	TRBJ1-1	CASSPGGLVDTEAFF	TGTGCCAGCAGCCCGGGAGGGTTAGTCGACACTGAAGCTTTCTTT
TRBV18	16	-	-	TRBJ1-1	CASSSTRGLWGTEAFF	TGTGCCAGCTCATCGACACGGGGACTATGGGGCACTGAAGCTTTCTTT
TRBV18	15	-	-	TRBJ2-7	CASSRETGRSYEQYF	TGTGCCAGCTCACGGGAGACAGGCCGCTCCTACGAGCAGTACTTC
TRBV27	14	-	TRBD1	TRBJ1-5	CASRDTGEYQPQHF	TGTGCCAGCAGGGACACAGGGGAGTATCAGCCCCAGCATTTT
TRBV29-1	13	-	-	TRBJ2-1	CSGTANSYNEQFF	TGCAGCGGGACGGCAAACTCCTACAATGAGCAGTTCTTC
TRBV4-3	15	-	-	TRBJ2-3	CASSQAQAYTDTQYF	TGCGCCAGCAGCCAAGCTCAGGCGTACACAGATACGCAGTATTTT
TRBV2	13	-	-	TRBJ2-7	CASTRSPGREQYF	TGTGCCAGCACCCGGTCCCCAGGGCGGGAGCAGTACTTC
TRBV27	15	-	TRBD2	TRBJ2-3	CASSPRGVSTDTQYF	TGTGCCAGCAGTCCTCGGGGGGTTAGCACAGATACGCAGTATTTT
TRBV10-2	13	-	-	TRBJ2-7	CAAARGRDYEQYF	TGCGCCGCAGCAAGGGGGCGGGACTACGAGCAGTACTTC
TRBV5-1	14	-	-	TRBJ2-5	CASSLGGWQETQYF	TGCGCCAGCAGCTTGGGAGGGTGGCAAGAGACCCAGTACTTC
TRBV5-5	13	-	-	TRBJ1-6	CASSLNTESPLHF	TGTGCCAGCAGCTTGAATACGGAATCACCCCTCCACTTT
TRBV6-1	12	-	-	TRBJ2-3	CASSLRADTQYF	TGTGCCAGCAGTCTTAGGGCAGATACGCAGTATTTT
TRBV10-3	12	-	TRBD1	TRBJ1-1	CAIGGQFGEAFF	TGTGCCATCGGGGGACAGTTTGGTGAAGCTTTCTTT
TRBV5-1	15	few	TRBD2	TRBJ2-3	CASSDGSSGADTQYF	TGCGCCAGCAGCGACGGATCTAGCGGGGCAGATACGCAGTATTTT
TRBV7-9	15	few	-	TRBJ1-6	CASSQSRNNNSPLHF	TGTGCCAGCAGCCAGTCACGAAACAATAATTCACCCCTCCACTTT
TRBV28	13	many	TRBD2	TRBJ2-7	CASRGLAEYEQYF	TGTGCCAGCCGGGGACTAGCGGAGTACGAGCAGTACTTC
TRBV6-5	16	few	-	TRBJ2-4	CASSYGLGAAKNIQYF	TGTGCCAGCAGTTACGGTCTGGGTGCGGCCAAAAACATTCAGTACTTC
TRBV5-4	15	-	-	TRBJ2-5	CASSPPGSVQETQYF	TGTGCCAGCAGCCCCCCCGGTTCGGTTCAAGAGACCCAGTACTTC
TRBV7-6	13	-	-	TRBJ2-4	CASSLDQGAFQYF	TGTGCCAGCAGCTTAGATCAGGGAGCGTTTCAGTACTTC
TRBV7-6	15	-	-	TRBJ1-2	CASSLGPGDGYGYTF	TGTGCCAGCAGCTTAGGTCCAGGGGATGGCTATGGCTACACCTTC